The 9 T cell receptor beta chains reported below all come from one sample, sequenced in a study of blood T cells in healthy people across ages. Together with a sample-barcoded 5' primer, a J-beta primer mix was included in a second PCR lasting about 6 to 11 cycles. Each CDR3 protein gets one entry after TCRdb re-called the 5' RACE reads with MiXCR. This sample has about 1.8 million distinct CDR3 sequences, with roughly 50% found just once. Sequenced: blood. The receptor set was obtained from a woman between 35 and 50 years old in good health.

This clonotype was counted a single time. CDR3 in amino acids: CASSKITWVGGEQFF. As DNA, the CDR3 is TGTGCCAGCTCCAAAATAACATGGGTCGGCGGAGAGCAGTTCTTC. This chain links TRBV18 with TRBJ2-1, with D hard to call. V was clipped by 6 bases and J by 10 bases, with 22 bases between them. This CDR3 has 15 residues. Germline CDR1 and CDR2: KGHSH and LQKENI.

The V gene is TRBV7-2, the J gene TRBJ1-4; D unclear. The CDR3 sequence is 19 residues long. Germline V lookup: CDR1 SGHTA, CDR2 FQGNSA. The V gene lost 6 bases and the J gene lost 3 bases, with 26 bases spanning the gap. The CDR3 nucleotides are TGTGCCAGCAGTTTTCGGAGAGTTAGGGATCAGGTTGCTAATGAAAAACTGTTTTTT. Protein: CASSFRRVRDQVANEKLFF.

The chain is built from TRBV29-1 and TRBJ2-4, with D possibly being TRBD2 (5 bases). The last part of the DNA fits TRBJ2-5 better; the J call may be wrong. Germline V CDR1 and CDR2: SQVTM, ANQGSEA. The CDR3 runs 14 residues. This chain's CDR3 is CSVEKGVGQETQYF. CDR3 nucleotide sequence: TGCAGCGTTGAAAAGGGAGTGGGCCAAGAGACCCAGTACTTC.

In this sample, this clonotype turned up a few times. The V gene is TRBV3-1, the J gene TRBJ2-6; D gene uncertain. The CDR3 runs 16 residues. Germline V CDR1 and CDR2: LGHDT, YNNKEL (reference sequence). The ends were cut back, 2 bases at V and 1 base at J, with 9 bases in the middle. This CDR3 reads CASSQTRASGANVLTF. In DNA, the CDR3 is TGTGCCAGCAGCCAAACTCGGGCTTCTGGGGCCAACGTCCTGACTTTC.

This chain joins TRBV9 and TRBJ1-5, with TRBD1 identical over 7 bases. V lost 3 bases, J lost 3 bases, and 6 bases stayed unmatched. This CDR3 is 15 amino acids long. Germline CDR1 is SGDLS and CDR2 is YYNGEE. The DNA of the CDR3 is TGTGCCAGCAGCGCGATGGGACAGTCCAATCAGCCCCAGCATTTT. Protein product: CASSAMGQSNQPQHF.

This clonotype was picked up a small number of times. The chain employs TRBV20-1 and TRBJ2-7; 13 bases agree with TRBD2. V lost 3 bases and J lost 4; bases outside the gene matches: 6. CDR3 length equals 15 residues. The germline CDR1 and CDR2 sequences are DFQATT and SNEGSKA (reference sequence). CDR3 bases: TGCAGTGCTAGGCCCCCACTAGCGGGGGGGTACGAGCAGTACTTC. Protein: CSARPPLAGGYEQYF.

The rearrangement joins TRBV27 to TRBJ1-6; the D is unclear. The CDR3 has 16 amino acids. Per germline, CDR1 MNHEY and CDR2 SMNVEV (reference sequence). Deletions cut 2 bases from V and 3 bases from J, with 11 bases between. CDR3 sequence reads: CASSLEGPGYNSPLHF. Written as DNA, the CDR3 is TGTGCCAGCAGTTTAGAAGGTCCAGGCTATAATTCACCCCTCCACTTT.

This clonotype occurred a few times. The rearrangement joins TRBV2 to TRBJ2-5; D gene ambiguous. The CDR3 sequence is 11 residues long. Trimming took off 6 bases at V and 5 bases at J, with 7 bases between the two ends. Germline-derived CDR1 and CDR2 are SNHLY and FYNNEI. The chain's CDR3 is CASSGYETQYF. In DNA form, the CDR3 reads TGTGCCAGCAGCGGCTATGAGACCCAGTACTTC.

This chain uses TRBV6-5 with TRBJ2-7; 10 nucleotides align to TRBD1. Germline CDR1 reads MNHEY; CDR2 reads SVGAGI. V lost 9 bases, J lost 6 bases, and 8 bases stayed unmatched. CDR3 size: 13 residues. For the CDR3, the DNA is TGTGCCAGTAGGGGACAGGGGATAGCCGAGCAGTACTTC. It translates to CASRGQGIAEQYF.